What follows are 2 T cell receptor beta chains derived from one specimen sequenced in a study of T cells after yellow fever vaccination. TCRdb recomputed calls from the 5' RACE reads with MiXCR, one row per CDR3 protein. This sample has around 600,000 distinct CDR3 sequences, with around 12% found just once. This sample comprised PBMCs, obtained on the day of the yellow fever booster vaccination. The receptor source for this set is a man aged 25-45 years who received the YFV17D yellow fever vaccine.

This clonotype was counted only a few times. The chain joins TRBV7-6 to TRBJ2-2, with D unresolved. The CDR3 runs 16 residues. V was pared by 2 bases and J by 2 bases, with 12 bases between. Germline CDR1 and CDR2: SGHVS and FNYEAQ. This chain's CDR3 is CASSLLLDPNTGELFF. The CDR3 DNA reads TGTGCCAGCAGCTTACTCCTCGACCCAAACACCGGGGAGCTGTTTTTT.

This clonotype has more than one count but fewer than ten. The CDR3 DNA sequence: TGCGCCAGCAGCTTGGCCGGGACTACCGTCACAGATACGCAGTATTTT. Protein: CASSLAGTTVTDTQYF. The genes are TRBV5-1 and TRBJ2-3, with 7 nucleotides matching TRBD2. From germline, CDR1 is SGHRS and CDR2 YFSETQ. The V and J ends lost 0 bases and 2 bases, in that order; junction bases with no gene match: 6. The CDR3 length is 16 residues.